The 31 T cell receptor beta chains given below trace back to one sample, sequenced in a study of T cells after yellow fever vaccination. TCRdb used MiXCR to reprocess the 5' RACE reads, holding one entry per CDR3 protein. The sample has about 510,000 distinct CDR3 sequences; 20% to 25% are singletons. The sample consisted of PBMCs, taken more than 20 days after the first yellow fever vaccination. These receptors were collected from a man younger than 35 who received the YFV17D yellow fever vaccine.

This clonotype was seen a few times. The chain has TRBV12-3 or TRBV12-4 and TRBJ1-4; D is undetermined. Trimming pared 8 bases from V and 11 bases from J, leaving 15 bases between. CDR3 size: 12 residues. In nucleotides, the CDR3 is TGTGCCAGCCGTCTGCATCTGGGGAAACTGTTTTTT. Residues: CASRLHLGKLFF.

The chain combines TRBV29-1 with TRBJ1-2; no reliable D call. This CDR3 is built from 12 residues. Trimming left V 4 bases short and J 8 bases short, with 14 bases between. Per germline, CDR1 SQVTM and CDR2 ANQGSEA. Written as DNA, the CDR3 is TGCAGCGTTGGTTTAGGTGCTAGGGGCTACACCTTC. Its translation: CSVGLGARGYTF.

The rearrangement links TRBV29-1 to TRBJ2-3; 8 bases agree with TRBD1. V lost 7 bases to trimming and J lost 4 bases; unmatched junction nucleotides: 10. The germline V gene has CDR1 SQVTM and CDR2 ANQGSEA. The CDR3 runs 14 residues. The CDR3 bases are TGCAGCGCGACCGACAGGGGTGGGCCAGATACGCAGTATTTT. It translates to CSATDRGGPDTQYF.

This clonotype was observed a few times. This rearrangement joins TRBV7-8 to TRBJ2-5, with 9 bases that match TRBD2. The CDR3 is 14 residues long. With V trimmed by 2 bases and J by 5 bases, 3 bases remained unmatched. Germline-derived CDR1 and CDR2 are SGHVS and FQNEAQ. The CDR3 nucleotides are TGTGCCAGCAGCTTACTAGCGGGGACGGAGACCCAGTACTTC. This encodes CASSLLAGTETQYF.

This clonotype was seen repeatedly, ten times or more. The V gene is TRBV30, the J gene TRBJ2-4, with a possible D match to TRBD1 (6 bases). This CDR3 region has 13 residues. The V end was cut by 2 bases, the J end by 6 bases, with 11 bases between. CDR1 and CDR2 (germline): GTSNPN, SVGIG (reference sequence). DNA of the CDR3: TGTGCCTGGAGTAAGGCCAGGGGAAACATTCAGTACTTC. Translating it yields CAWSKARGNIQYF.

This clonotype has more than one count but fewer than ten. This chain connects TRBV28 to TRBJ1-4; the match to TRBD1 covers 9 bases. The CDR3 totals 14 residues. J gave up 8 bases and V 6 bases, and 7 bases lay outside the gene matches. Germline CDR1 MDHEN, CDR2 SYDVKM. The CDR3 loop is CASSKTGGGEKLFF. The DNA for the CDR3 is TGTGCCAGCAGCAAGACAGGGGGGGGCGAAAAACTGTTTTTT.

This clonotype appeared once. The V call is TRBV20-1, the J call TRBJ1-5, with D unresolved. CDR3 length equals 15 residues. Germline V gives CDR1 DFQATT, CDR2 SNEGSKA (reference sequence). Trimming stripped 0 bases from V and 4 bases from J, with 13 bases between. Here the CDR3 reads CSAREPRGVNQPQHF. Here the CDR3 DNA reads TGCAGTGCTAGAGAGCCCCGGGGAGTAAATCAGCCCCAGCATTTT.

This clonotype was counted between two and nine times. The chain uses TRBV6-1 and TRBJ2-3; 13 positions match TRBD2. Per the germline V gene, CDR1 is MNHNS and CDR2 is SASEGT. V was pared by 11 bases and J by 10 bases, with 9 bases of the junction left unmatched. This CDR3 is built from 13 residues. In DNA, the CDR3 is TGTGCCGCGGGACTAGCGGGACTGGGTGCGCAGTATTTT. Residues: CAAGLAGLGAQYF.

This clonotype was detected only a few times. The chain combines TRBV7-7 with TRBJ2-7; no firm D call. With 2 bases removed from V and 0 bases from J, the gap between germline ends came to 11 bases. The germline CDR1 and CDR2 sequences are SSHAT and FNYEAQ (reference sequence). The CDR3 is 15 amino acids. The CDR3 DNA reads TGTGCCAGCAGCTTAAGTGTAGGAACCTCCTACGAGCAGTACTTC. Translated: CASSLSVGTSYEQYF.

This chain links TRBV4-2 with TRBJ1-3; D is possibly TRBD1 (6 bases). Trimming stripped 0 bases from V and 7 bases from J, with 10 bases between. The V gene's germline CDR1 is LGHNA and CDR2 YNFKEQ. The CDR3 has 14 residues. CDR3 bases: TGTGCCAGCAGCCAAGAGAGGAGGGGGAACACCATATATTTT. Translating gives CASSQERRGNTIYF.

The chain couples TRBV4-3 to TRBJ2-1; TRBD2 matches at 7 bases. V shed 0 bases and J 7 bases; nucleotides not matched to a gene: 3. The CDR3 has 14 amino acids. Germline V gene lookup returns CDR1 LGHNA and CDR2 YSLEER. In DNA, the CDR3 is TGCGCCAGCAGCCAAGAGGGGGGGTGGAATGAGCAGTTCTTC. Encoded protein: CASSQEGGWNEQFF.

The chain is built from TRBV15 and TRBJ2-7; either TRBD1 or TRBD2 may fit D (5 bases each). The germline V and J ends were trimmed by 0 bases and 4 bases, with 10 bases remaining between them. Per the germline V gene, CDR1 is LNHNV and CDR2 is YYDKDF (reference sequence). The CDR3 is 14 residues long. DNA of the CDR3: TGTGCCACCAGCAGAGATCGGGGCGGGTACGAGCAGTACTTC. Its translation is CATSRDRGGYEQYF. Variable domain in full (rest from reference TRBV15 and TRBJ2-7): DAMVIQNPRYQVTQFGKPVTLSCSQTLNHNVMYWYQQKSSQAPKLLFHYYDKDFNNEADTPDNFQSRRPNTSFCFLDIRSPGLGDTAMYLCATSRDRGGYEQYFGPGTRLTVT.

The V and J genes are TRBV6-1 and TRBJ2-7; 9 bases align to TRBD1. Germline loops: CDR1 MNHNS, CDR2 SASEGT. Germline trimming cut 4 bases from V and 0 bases from J; bases unmatched to any gene: 4. CDR3 length: 15 amino acids. The DNA of the CDR3 is TGTGCCAGCAGTGTCGGACAGGGGATCTCCTACGAGCAGTACTTC. Encoded protein: CASSVGQGISYEQYF.

This clonotype was found many times. The chain employs TRBV7-9 and TRBJ2-3; 7 nucleotides line up with TRBD2. The J segment lost 1 base and the V segment lost 3 bases, leaving 4 bases of the junction unmatched. This CDR3 region has 15 residues. Germline CDR1 and CDR2: SEHNR and FQNEAQ (reference sequence). This CDR3 reads CASSLGGLGTDTQYF. CDR3 sequence (DNA): TGTGCCAGCAGCTTGGGAGGACTAGGCACAGATACGCAGTATTTT.

This clonotype has more than one count but fewer than ten. V gene TRBV12-3 or TRBV12-4 combines with J gene TRBJ2-2, with 7 bases lining up with TRBD1. The V and J ends lost 6 bases and 5 bases, in that order; junction bases with no gene match: 12. The CDR3 runs 16 residues. CDR3 residues: CASSNPGTDATGELFF. CDR3 sequence (DNA): TGTGCCAGCAGCAATCCCGGGACAGACGCTACCGGGGAGCTGTTTTTT.

The chain has TRBV5-4 and TRBJ2-7; D gene unclear. The CDR3 totals 15 residues. The ends were cut back, 4 bases at V and 2 bases at J, with 16 bases in the middle. The germline gives CDR1 SGHNT, CDR2 YYREEE (reference sequence). The CDR3 region has the DNA TGTGCCAGCAGCCGACCCGGTGCGAATACCTACGAGCAGTACTTC. Translated, it gives CASSRPGANTYEQYF.

This clonotype was seen a handful of times. The V call is TRBV4-1, the J call TRBJ2-2; D gene unclear. Germline V lookup: CDR1 MGHRA, CDR2 YSYEKL. Trimming left V 5 bases short and J 6 bases short, with 25 bases between. This CDR3 spans 18 amino acids. CDR3 loop: CASSVPEFSALRPGELFF. CDR3 nucleotide sequence: TGCGCCAGCAGCGTACCGGAATTTAGTGCCCTACGGCCCGGGGAGCTGTTTTTT.

The V gene is TRBV7-2, the J gene TRBJ2-1; weak D call: TRBD1 (5 bases). Germline loops: CDR1 SGHTA, CDR2 FQGNSA. V lost 4 bases and J lost 10, with 11 bases in between. The CDR3 spans 12 residues. The CDR3: CASSSSWGEQFF. The CDR3 region has the DNA TGTGCCAGCAGCTCCTCGTGGGGCGAGCAGTTCTTC.

This clonotype turned up a few times. The rearrangement links TRBV7-3 to TRBJ1-1; the D is unclear. The CDR3 is 15 residues long. V lost 0 bases and J 4 bases, leaving 12 bases between the germline ends. Germline assignment: CDR1 SGHTA and CDR2 FQGTGA. This CDR3 is CASSLTRVWGTEAFF. The CDR3 nucleotides read TGTGCCAGCAGCTTAACACGGGTATGGGGCACTGAAGCTTTCTTT. The full variable domain, its missing parts supplied by reference TRBV7-3 and TRBJ1-1, is GAGVSQTPSNKVTEKGKYVELRCDPISGHTALYWYRQSLGQGPEFLIYFQGTGAADDSGLPNDRFFAVRPEGSVSTLKIQRTERGDSAVYLCASSLTRVWGTEAFFGQGTRLTVV.

This chain links TRBV7-9 with TRBJ1-6; 9 positions match TRBD1. The germline CDR1 and CDR2 sequences are SEHNR and FQNEAQ (reference sequence). V shed 5 bases and J 9 bases; nucleotides not matched to a gene: 8. The CDR3 length is 15 residues. The CDR3 loop is CASSASGQGTSPLHF. Here the CDR3 DNA reads TGTGCCAGCAGCGCGAGCGGACAGGGGACTTCACCCCTCCACTTT. Full variable domain (rest looked up from reference TRBV7-9 and TRBJ1-6): DTGVSQNPRHKITKRGQNVTFRCDPISEHNRLYWYRQTLGQGPEFLTYFQNEAQLEKSRLLSDRFSAERPKGSFSTLEIQRTEQGDSAMYLCASSASGQGTSPLHFGNGTRLTVT.

In its sample, this clonotype was seen a few times. The J gene is TRBJ1-1, the V gene TRBV12-3 or TRBV12-4, with unresolved D. The CDR3 is made up of 13 amino acids. V was pared by 6 bases and J by 2 bases, with 10 bases between. The CDR3 protein is CASSSGRNTEAFF. In nucleotides, the CDR3 is TGTGCCAGCAGCTCCGGACGAAACACTGAAGCTTTCTTT.

There are many counts of this clonotype. This chain connects TRBV19 to TRBJ1-5; D uncertain. The CDR3 extends over 15 amino acids. V shed 2 bases and J shed 6 bases, with 14 bases lying between them. Germline V gene data show CDR1 as LNHDA and CDR2 as SQIVND (reference sequence). The DNA of the CDR3 is TGTGCCAGTAGTATAACCCCGAGCCCTACTCAGCCCCAGCATTTT. Translation: CASSITPSPTQPQHF.

V is TRBV5-1 and J is TRBJ1-1; D is possibly TRBD1 (5 bases). There are 16 residues in the CDR3. Germline V gives CDR1 SGHRS, CDR2 YFSETQ. The V and J ends lost 1 base and 0 bases respectively, with 13 bases between them. CDR3 bases: TGCGCCAGCAGCTTGTGGGACGGACGACTGAACACTGAAGCTTTCTTT. Its translation: CASSLWDGRLNTEAFF. Together with reference TRBV5-1 and TRBJ1-1, the CDR3 gives the full variable domain: KAGVTQTPRYLIKTRGQQVTLSCSPISGHRSVSWYQQTPGQGLQFLFEYFSETQRNKGNFPGRFSGRQFSNSRSEMNVSTLELGDSALYLCASSLWDGRLNTEAFFGQGTRLTVV.

This rearrangement joins TRBV21-1 to TRBJ1-6. TRBV21-1 is labeled a pseudogene. This CDR3 is 16 amino acids long. This chain's CDR3 is CASSGLLEGPLSPLHF. DNA for the CDR3: TGTGCCAGCAGCGGTCTTTTAGAGGGGCCCCTCTCACCCCTCCACTTT.

The genes are TRBV20-1 and TRBJ2-5; D is perhaps TRBD2 (5 bases). V was shortened by 6 bases and J by 6 bases, with 14 bases between the two germline ends. This CDR3 has 12 amino acids. Germline V gene data show CDR1 as DFQATT and CDR2 as SNEGSKA (reference sequence). The CDR3 reads CSARTGWQTQYF. As DNA, the CDR3 is TGCAGTGCCAGGACGGGGTGGCAGACCCAGTACTTC.

This clonotype was observed a handful of times. The CDR3 nucleotides are TGTGCCAGCAGCGAGGGACAGACCCTTTATAATTCACCCCTCCACTTT. The encoded protein is CASSEGQTLYNSPLHF. The J gene is TRBJ1-6, the V gene TRBV7-2; 7 bases align to TRBD1. CDR3 length equals 16 residues. Per germline, CDR1 SGHTA and CDR2 FQGNSA. With V trimmed by 5 bases and J by 4 bases, 8 bases remained unmatched. Combining the CDR3 with reference TRBV7-2 and TRBJ1-6 gives the whole variable domain GAGVSQSPSNKVTEKGKDVELRCDPISGHTALYWYRQSLGQGLEFLIYFQGNSAPDKSGLPSDRFSAERTGGSVSTLTIQRTQQEDSAVYLCASSEGQTLYNSPLHFGNGTRLTVT.

At least ten counts were recorded for this clonotype. This sequence joins TRBV4-1 and TRBJ1-1; D not certain. Trimming shortened V by 6 bases and J by 5 bases, and 16 bases separated the two germline ends. This CDR3 is 14 amino acids long. Germline V gene sequence: CDR1 MGHRA, CDR2 YSYEKL. The DNA for the CDR3 is TGCGCCAGCAGAGGGCCCCTCCGTGGAACTGAAGCTTTCTTT. It encodes CASRGPLRGTEAFF.

CDR3 in amino acids: CASSSVRARGAHGYTF. The CDR3 DNA reads TGTGCCAGCAGCTCCGTGCGAGCCAGGGGCGCGCATGGCTACACCTTC. The chain joins TRBV7-9 to TRBJ1-2; maybe TRBD1 (6 bases). The V gene's germline CDR1 is SEHNR and CDR2 FQNEAQ (reference sequence). This CDR3 is 16 amino acids long. Trimming left V 4 bases short and J 6 bases short, with 21 bases between.

J is TRBJ2-3 and V is TRBV3-1; D might be TRBD1 (6 bases). The CDR3 sequence is 14 residues long. Germline CDR1 is LGHDT and CDR2 is YNNKEL (reference sequence). V lost 6 bases and J 2 bases, leaving 12 bases between the germline ends. The CDR3 DNA follows: TGTGCCAGCAGTCTTAGGGGGTTCACAGATACGCAGTATTTT. It encodes CASSLRGFTDTQYF.

With respect to this clonotype: At one boundary the junction diverges from the germline segment, which might be a read error. The chain joins TRBV18 to TRBJ1-1; no definite D call. The CDR3 consists of 15 residues. From germline, CDR1 is KGHSH and CDR2 LQKENI. This CDR3 reads CASSPPGGVNTEAFF. In DNA, the CDR3 is TGTGCCAGCTCTCCACCTGGTGGGGTGAACACTGAAGCTTTCTTT.

The chain links TRBV11-2 to TRBJ2-7; D gene ambiguous. Germline values: CDR1 SGHAT, CDR2 FQNNGV. V was trimmed by 5 bases and J by 0 bases, leaving 14 bases between them. CDR3 length equals 15 residues. Here the CDR3 reads CASSPRTSSSYEQYF. The DNA for the CDR3 is TGTGCCAGCAGCCCGCGGACGTCCAGCTCCTACGAGCAGTACTTC.